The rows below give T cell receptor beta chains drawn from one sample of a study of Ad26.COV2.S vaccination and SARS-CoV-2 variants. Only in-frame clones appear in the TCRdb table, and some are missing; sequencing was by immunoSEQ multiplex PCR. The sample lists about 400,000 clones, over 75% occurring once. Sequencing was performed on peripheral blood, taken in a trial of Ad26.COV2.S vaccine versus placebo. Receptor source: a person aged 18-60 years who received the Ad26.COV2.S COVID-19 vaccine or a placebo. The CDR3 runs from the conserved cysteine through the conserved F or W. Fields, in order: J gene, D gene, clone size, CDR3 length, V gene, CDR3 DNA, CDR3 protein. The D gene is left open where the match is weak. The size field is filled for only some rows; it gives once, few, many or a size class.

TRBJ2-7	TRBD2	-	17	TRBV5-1	TGCGCCAGCAGCTTGGACACTAGCGGGAGCTATCCCTACGAGCAGTACTTC	CASSLDTSGSYPYEQYF
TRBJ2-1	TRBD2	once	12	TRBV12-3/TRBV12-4	TGTGCCAGCAAAATGGGGGAGGGAGAGCAGTTCTTC	CASKMGEGEQFF
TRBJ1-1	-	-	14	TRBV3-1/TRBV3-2	TGTGCCAGCAGCCAAGTACAGGGTAACACTGAAGCTTTCTTT	CASSQVQGNTEAFF
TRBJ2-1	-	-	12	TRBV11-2	TGTGCCAGCAGCTTAGACAGGGTAATTCTCTTCTTC	CASSLDRVILFF
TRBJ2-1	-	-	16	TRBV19	TGTGCCAGTAGAGATCGGACAGCCAGCTCCTACAATGAGCAGTTCTTC	CASRDRTASSYNEQFF
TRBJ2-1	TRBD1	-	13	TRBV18	TGTGCCAGCTCACCGGGACAGGGTAATGAGCAGTTCTTC	CASSPGQGNEQFF
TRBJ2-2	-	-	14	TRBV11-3	TGTGCCAGCAGCGGCCAGGGAGGTACCGGGGAGCTGTTTTTT	CASSGQGGTGELFF
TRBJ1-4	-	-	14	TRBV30	TGTGCCTGGAGTCCCATTAGGGTTGGGGAAAAACTGTTTTTT	CAWSPIRVGEKLFF
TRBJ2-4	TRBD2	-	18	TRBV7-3	TGTGCCAGCAGCCCCGGGACTAGCGGGAGTAGGACCAAAAACATTCAGTACTTC	CASSPGTSGSRTKNIQYF
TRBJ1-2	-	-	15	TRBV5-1	TGCGCCAGCAGCCTACCCGGCCAGGGGATGTCTGGCTACACCTTC	CASSLPGQGMSGYTF
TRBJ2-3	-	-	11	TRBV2	TGTGCCAGCAAAGTAGCAGATACGCAGTATTTT	CASKVADTQYF
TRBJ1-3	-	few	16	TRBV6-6	TGTGCCAGCAGTACCGGGCCTCCTCTCTCTGGAAACACCATATATTTT	CASSTGPPLSGNTIYF
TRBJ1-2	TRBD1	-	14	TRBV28	TGTGCCAGCAGTACCCTTGAGGGGGCATATGGCTACACCTTC	CASSTLEGAYGYTF
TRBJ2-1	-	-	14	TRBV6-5	TGTGCCAGCAGCAGTCTGGGTGGGTCTCATGAGCAGTTCTTC	CASSSLGGSHEQFF
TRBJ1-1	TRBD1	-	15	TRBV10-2	TGCGCCAGCAGTGAAGGGAGGGGGCGGGCTACTGAAGCTTTCTTT	CASSEGRGRATEAFF
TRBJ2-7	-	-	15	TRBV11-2	TGTGCCAGCAGCCCCCACTCAGGTATATCCTACGAGCAGTACTTC	CASSPHSGISYEQYF
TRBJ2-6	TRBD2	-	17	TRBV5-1	TGCGCCAGCAGCTTGACTAGCGCCAGCTCTGGGGCCAACGTCCTGACTTTC	CASSLTSASSGANVLTF
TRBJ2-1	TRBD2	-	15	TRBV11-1	TGTGCCAGCAGCCTTACTAGCGGGAGTGGAAATGAGCAGTTCTTC	CASSLTSGSGNEQFF
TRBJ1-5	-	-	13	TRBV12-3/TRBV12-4	TGTGCCAGCGAAGCCTCCGCGCGTCAGCCCCAGCATTTT	CASEASARQPQHF
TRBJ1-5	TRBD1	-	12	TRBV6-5	TGTGCCAGCAGGCAGGGGGATCAGCCCCAGCATTTT	CASRQGDQPQHF
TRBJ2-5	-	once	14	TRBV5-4	TGTGCCAGCAGATCCTTAGGTTCCCAAGAGACCCAGTACTTC	CASRSLGSQETQYF
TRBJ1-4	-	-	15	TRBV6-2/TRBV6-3	TGTGCCAGCAGTTACTCGCACCCCGAGAGAGGAAAACTGTTTTTT	CASSYSHPERGKLFF
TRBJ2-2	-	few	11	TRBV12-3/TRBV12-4	TGTGCCAGCAGTTTCCCCGGGGAGCTGTTTTTT	CASSFPGELFF
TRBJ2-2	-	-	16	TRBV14	TGTGCCAGCAGCCAAGGGGGCAGGGGAGTTACCGGGGAGCTGTTTTTT	CASSQGGRGVTGELFF
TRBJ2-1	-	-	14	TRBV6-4	TGTGCCACTCGTGTATATAGCGGATACAATGAGCAGTTCTTC	CATRVYSGYNEQFF
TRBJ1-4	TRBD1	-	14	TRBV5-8	TGTGCCAGCAGCTCGGGACAGGGGGGTGAAAAACTGTTTTTT	CASSSGQGGEKLFF
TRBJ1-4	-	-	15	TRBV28	TGTGCCAGCAGTTTAGGGGGGTGGGCTAATGAAAAACTGTTTTTT	CASSLGGWANEKLFF
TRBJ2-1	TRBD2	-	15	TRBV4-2	TGTGCCAGCAGCCAACGATCGGGAGGCCCCAATGAGCAGTTCTTC	CASSQRSGGPNEQFF
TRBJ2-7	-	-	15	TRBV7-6	TGTGCCAGCTTTCAAGAAGGCGGTAGCTCCTACGAGCAGTACTTC	CASFQEGGSSYEQYF
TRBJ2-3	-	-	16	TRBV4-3	TGCGCCAGCAGCCAAGCCAGGGCAGCTAGCACAGATACGCAGTATTTT	CASSQARAASTDTQYF
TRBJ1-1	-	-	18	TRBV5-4	TGTGCCAGCAGCTTGGCCTTTGGATCTGACCTTTTGAACACTGAAGCTTTCTTT	CASSLAFGSDLLNTEAFF
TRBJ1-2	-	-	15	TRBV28	TGTGCCAGCAGTTTAAACAGCAGGCCTCAGGGTGGCTACACCTTC	CASSLNSRPQGGYTF
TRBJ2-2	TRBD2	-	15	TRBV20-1	TGCAGTGCTAGTATGGCGGGGGCGAACACCGGGGAGCTGTTTTTT	CSASMAGANTGELFF
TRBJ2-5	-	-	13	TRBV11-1	TGTGCCAGCAGCTTGGGGACCCAAGAGACCCAGTACTTC	CASSLGTQETQYF
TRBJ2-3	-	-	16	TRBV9	TGTGCCAGCAGCGTAGCTACTGGGGGGGCGAGACCTACGCAGTATTTT	CASSVATGGARPTQYF
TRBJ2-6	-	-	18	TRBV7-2	TGTGCCAGCAGCCGTGGACTTCGGGGGCTCTCTGGGGCCAACGTCCTGACTTTC	CASSRGLRGLSGANVLTF
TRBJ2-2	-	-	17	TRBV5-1	TGCGCCAGCAGCTGGAGGAACAGGGACCCCAACACCGGGGAGCTGTTTTTT	CASSWRNRDPNTGELFF
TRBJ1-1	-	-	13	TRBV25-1	TGTGCCAGCAGTTGGGGTTTGTACACTGAAGCTTTCTTT	CASSWGLYTEAFF
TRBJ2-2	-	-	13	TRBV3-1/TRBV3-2	TGTGCCAGCAGCCTCCTTAACACCGGGGAGCTGTTTTTT	CASSLLNTGELFF
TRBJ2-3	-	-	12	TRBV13	TGTGCCAGCAGCCCCCAGGGGGATACGCAGTATTTT	CASSPQGDTQYF
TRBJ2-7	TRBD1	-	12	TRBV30	TGTGCCTGGACCCGGGACAGGTCAGAGCAGTACTTC	CAWTRDRSEQYF
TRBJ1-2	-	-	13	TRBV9	TGTGCCAGCAGCGTACGAGTTGACTATGGCTACACCTTC	CASSVRVDYGYTF